This T cell receptor beta chain was sequenced during a study of T cells in narcolepsy. General observations from the study: HCRT-specific and TRIB2-specific autoreactive clonotypes appeared among same-patient CSF and blood CD4+ clonotypes.

Note on this clone: As yet, its antigen is unknown.

Germline values: CDR1 MNHEY, CDR2 SMNVEV (reference sequence). This CDR3 comprises 15 residues. The trim removed 7 bases at V and 9 bases at J, leaving 11 bases unmatched. Data came from immunoSEQ multiplex PCR; TCRdb stores just in-frame clones and leaves some out. The sample carries about 40,000 clones, approximately 88% recorded once. The TCR comes from a human donor with narcolepsy. The source material was CD45RA- memory CD4+ T cells from PBMCs. The chain joins TRBV27 to TRBJ2-1; 11 bases line up with TRBD1. The CDR3 DNA is TGTGCCAGCACGGGATCTGGGACAGGGGGACTTGAGCAGTTCTTC. It is translated as CASTGSGTGGLEQFF.